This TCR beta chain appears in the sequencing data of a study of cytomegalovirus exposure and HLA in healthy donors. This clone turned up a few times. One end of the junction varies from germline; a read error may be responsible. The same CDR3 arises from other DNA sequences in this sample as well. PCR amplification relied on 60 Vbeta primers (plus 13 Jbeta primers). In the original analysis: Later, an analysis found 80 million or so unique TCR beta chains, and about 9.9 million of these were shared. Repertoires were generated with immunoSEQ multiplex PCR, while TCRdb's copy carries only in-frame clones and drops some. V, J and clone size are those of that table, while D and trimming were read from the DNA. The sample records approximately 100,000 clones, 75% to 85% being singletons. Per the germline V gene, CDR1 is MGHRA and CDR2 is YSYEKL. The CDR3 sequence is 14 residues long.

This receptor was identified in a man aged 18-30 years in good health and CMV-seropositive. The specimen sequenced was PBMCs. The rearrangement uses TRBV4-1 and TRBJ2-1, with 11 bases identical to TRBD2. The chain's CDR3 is CASSLAGGPNEQFF. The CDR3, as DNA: TGTGCCAGTTCTCTAGCGGGGGGCCCCAATGAGCAGTTCTTC.